The T cell receptor beta chain under discussion was sequenced for a study of T cells after yellow fever vaccination. Study-wide points: Abundant clonotypes from the bulk population could get into FACS-sorted repertoires as contaminants. Few clonotypes appeared in both CD4 and CD8 compartments. A secondary response was less intense yet reached its peak sooner, at day 5 versus 15.

Universal primer sites and UMIs were introduced during 5'RACE template-switching synthesis of TCR cDNA. TCRdb reprocessed the 5' RACE reads with MiXCR, giving one entry per CDR3 protein. The sample holds about 300,000 distinct CDR3 sequences; 8.5% to 10% are singletons and the top ten take 3% to 4%. This clonotype occurred a few times. Antigen: not known. The CDR3 contains 16 residues. V lost 0 bases and J lost 7; bases outside the gene matches: 3. Germline CDR1 and CDR2: DFQATT and SNEGSKA (reference sequence). The chain links TRBV20-1 to TRBJ2-1; 16 bases align to TRBD2. This receptor was identified in a man between 18 and 29 years old who received the YFV17D yellow fever vaccine. This material consisted of CD4+ T cells sorted from PBMCs, taken 5 days after the yellow fever booster vaccination. Here the CDR3 DNA reads TGCAGTGCTAGAGAAGGGACTAGCGGGGGGGCGAATGAGCAGTTCTTC. This translates into CSAREGTSGGANEQFF.